This T cell receptor beta chain was obtained from a study of regulatory T cells in long-lasting Graves disease (dated by TCRdb to about 2021). Concerning the study at large: Antithyroid drugs had been taken for less than 3 months by newly diagnosed Graves' disease patients. Persistent Graves' disease patients were compared with newly diagnosed Graves' disease patients by peripheral blood TCR sequencing and RNA sequencing. The study was conducted in China and was registered as a clinical trial. A total of about 33 samples underwent TCR sequencing, from about 13 patients with persistent Graves' disease and some 20 patients with newly diagnosed Graves' disease.

Of note for this clonotype: There is no known antigen for this receptor. No base quality values were provided; no much bigger clone lies one nucleotide off.

Overall study results and their limits: The authors noted that the small sample size was a limitation that may lower accuracy. A larger number of public clonotypes was shared among persistent patients (approximately 3,000) than among newly diagnosed patients (about 990). The study examined only peripheral blood because the primary lesion, thyroid tissue, could not be accessed. Sequencing and analysis were restricted to the TCR beta chain. Compared with newly diagnosed patients, patients with persistent Graves' disease had lower TCR Shannon entropy and fewer highly expanded clones, which suggests clonal expansion.

This specimen's time point label, per the study, means: newly diagnosed GD, antithyroid drugs for less than 3 months. For both TCR sequencing and RNA sequencing, RNA was extracted from PBMCs using TRIzol. The diagnosis of Graves' disease was made according to American Thyroid Association guidelines. Recruitment of patients was carried out at an endocrinology department in Xi'an, China. Each patient gave about 10 milliliters of peripheral blood, collected in an EDTA anticoagulant tube. Ficoll Paque Plus density gradient separation was used to isolate PBMCs, and no additional T cell sorting was done. An Agilent 2100 Bioanalyzer and agarose gel were used to assess RNA quality, and a NanoDrop 2000 was used to measure RNA concentration. The library was prepared using multiplex PCR. TCRdb lists the instrument as Illumina HiSeq 4000. CDR3 regions were amplified by Arm-PCR with iRepertoire HTBI primers to construct TCR beta libraries. Before sequencing, the PCR products underwent gel purification. The original pipeline was this. A total of around 59 TRBV and 14 TRBJ segments were identified across samples and were used for gene usage analysis of CDR3 amino acid clonotypes. Filtered high-quality paired reads were merged into contigs using COPE and FqMerger. BLAST was used to align contigs to IMGT TRBV, TRBD and TRBJ reference genes, with CDR3 defined following IMGT. Clonotypes above 0.1% frequency were classified as highly expanded clones. Shannon entropy served as the measure of repertoire diversity, while the Gini coefficient captured V-J evenness. A clonotype found in more than one individual was treated as public. TCRdb's own reprocessing of the public reads used fastp at Q25 and MiXCR and kept productive beta chains. Each record represents a unique CDR3 protein, reported with the most common genes and DNA among its rows. These V and J calls are TCRdb output, not the study's own analysis. The sample table shows roughly 500,000 distinct CDR3 sequences, and about 14% are seen once. Jointly, the top ten make up 8.5% to 10% of the sample.

The same data also contributed to another study, on T cells in Graves' hyperthyroidism and ophthalmopathy. As the second publication notes: Stable Graves' hyperthyroidism was defined as no progression to ophthalmopathy during 18 months of follow-up. The hyperthyroidism patients were between 18 and 65 years old and newly diagnosed, with a disease duration of less than 2 months. Exclusion was applied to patients with uncontrolled infections, other autoimmune diseases, pregnancy or lactation. Diagnoses were established on the basis of clinical symptoms, serum thyroxine and TRAb, thyroid ultrasound, and orbital computed tomography. The TCR CDR3 was subjected to a first round of RT-PCR using the HTBI primer set and the Qiagen OneStep RT-PCR kit. Most expanded thyroid clonotypes (frequency above 0.001) were also found in blood, which suggests that blood repertoires may mirror thyroid immune responses. Ophthalmopathy was separated from stable hyperthyroidism by a 13 V-J signature model, with around 88% sensitivity and roughly 81% specificity obtained in cross-validation and 80%/75% obtained in testing. In validation, progression to ophthalmopathy was predicted by the model with 55% to 71% sensitivity and about 72% specificity, a median of about 6 months before onset. To identify distinguishing TCR V-J signatures, a discovery cohort of roughly 100 patients was used, comprising under 45 with Graves' ophthalmopathy and around 60 with stable Graves' hyperthyroidism. Prospective prediction of ophthalmopathy was tested in an independent validation cohort of some 20 hyperthyroidism patients and some 17 patients who later progressed to ophthalmopathy. The 100 discovery patients were randomly divided into training and test sets at a 7:3 ratio. In addition, the study compared T-cell repertoires in thyroid tissue and in blood from roughly 6 Graves' hyperthyroidism patients. After sampling, hyperthyroidism patients received methimazole starting at 30 mg daily, and ophthalmopathy patients received high-dose intravenous methylprednisolone. Libraries were constructed in a second round of multiplex PCR, after which size selection and purification were performed. The libraries were sequenced on an Illumina HiSeq2000 using paired-end 100 bp reads. SOAPnuke was used to process the raw data, with reads discarded if the reads contained adapters or uncalled bases, had a mean Phred below 15, or lacked an exact constant-primer or identifier match. High-quality paired reads were merged using COPE v1.2.5, and each unique nucleotide sequence was defined as a clonotype. MiTCR v1.1 was used to align the clonotypes against IMGT TRBV, TRBD and TRBJ reference segments. Only V-J combinations with frequency above 0.0001, covering 99% to 99.2% of repertoires, were analysed. The TCS score was defined as F50 (clonal expansion) divided by E x V (chaos), with BLOSUM62-based TCRdist calculated between CDR3 peptides within each V-J. Welch's t-statistics and random forest reduced roughly 540 V-J features to 10 to 15, which were used in a naive Bayes classifier (R e1071). Sample size was not statistically predetermined, and investigators were not blinded to group allocation. The paper reports TCR Vbeta CDR3 sequencing of approximately 140 peripheral blood samples: under 45 ophthalmopathy, over 70 hyperthyroidism and approximately 17 progressor patients.

This receptor was taken from a man younger than 45 with Graves disease. Donor details come from another sample of the same person, matched by shared clones. This specimen consisted of peripheral blood mononuclear cells (PBMCs), obtained at new diagnosis, from a patient treated with antithyroid drugs.

CDR3 sequence: CASRTPGQGDYEQYF. The DNA sequence is given as TGTGCCAGCAGAACACCGGGACAGGGAGACTACGAGCAGTACTTC. In this chain, TRBV6-1 is recombined with TRBJ2-7, and TRBD1 matches 9 of the central bases. CDR1 and CDR2, looked up from the germline V gene, are MNHNS and SASEGT. The CDR3 contains 15 residues, cysteine and phenylalanine counted. The DNA shown is the 45-base CDR3, in frame from base 1. Unmatched junction bases come to 9, with V trimmed by 6 bases and J by 3 bases.